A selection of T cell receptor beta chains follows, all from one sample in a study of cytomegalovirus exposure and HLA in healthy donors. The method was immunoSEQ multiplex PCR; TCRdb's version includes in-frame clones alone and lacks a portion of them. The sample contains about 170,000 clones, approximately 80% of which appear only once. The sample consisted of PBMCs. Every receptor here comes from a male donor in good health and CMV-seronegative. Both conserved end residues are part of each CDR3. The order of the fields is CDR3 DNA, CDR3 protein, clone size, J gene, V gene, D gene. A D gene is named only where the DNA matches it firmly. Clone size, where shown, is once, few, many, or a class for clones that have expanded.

cdr3_nt: TGTGCCAGCAGCTTGGGGGGACAGGGGGGTTACGAGCAGTACTTC; cdr3_aa: CASSLGGQGGYEQYF; clone_size: .; j_call: TRBJ2-7; v_call: TRBV7-6; d_call: TRBD1
cdr3_nt: TGTGCCAGCAGCTTCTCAGGGGAATTGAGCTATGGCTACGCCTTC; cdr3_aa: CASSFSGELSYGYAF; clone_size: .; j_call: TRBJ1-2; v_call: TRBV5-6; d_call: .
cdr3_nt: TGTGCCAGCAGCAGAGCAGGGGCCTTGAACACTGAAGCTTTCTTT; cdr3_aa: CASSRAGALNTEAFF; clone_size: .; j_call: TRBJ1-1; v_call: TRBV7-2; d_call: .
cdr3_nt: TGTGCCAGCAGTTATGGACAGGGTGGGTCCTATGGCTACACCTTC; cdr3_aa: CASSYGQGGSYGYTF; clone_size: .; j_call: TRBJ1-2; v_call: TRBV28; d_call: TRBD1
cdr3_nt: TGTGCCAGCAGTTTTTTTGGGGCGGGAGATAACTACAATGAGCAGTTCTTC; cdr3_aa: CASSFFGAGDNYNEQFF; clone_size: .; j_call: TRBJ2-1; v_call: TRBV28; d_call: TRBD2
cdr3_nt: TGTGCCAGCAGCCAGGGCTTAGACATGGAGACCCAGTACTTC; cdr3_aa: CASSQGLDMETQYF; clone_size: .; j_call: TRBJ2-5; v_call: TRBV6-5; d_call: .
cdr3_nt: TGTGCCAGCAGCCCAAGGACTAGCGGGAGTTTCGGCGATGAGCAGTTCTTC; cdr3_aa: CASSPRTSGSFGDEQFF; clone_size: .; j_call: TRBJ2-1; v_call: TRBV7-8; d_call: TRBD2
cdr3_nt: TGTGCCAGCCTCCAGGGAACCTCCTACAATGAGCAGTTCTTC; cdr3_aa: CASLQGTSYNEQFF; clone_size: .; j_call: TRBJ2-1; v_call: TRBV28; d_call: .
cdr3_nt: TGCAGCGCCAGAAGGACAGGGACCATGAACACTGAAGCTTTCTTT; cdr3_aa: CSARRTGTMNTEAFF; clone_size: .; j_call: TRBJ1-1; v_call: TRBV29-1; d_call: TRBD1
cdr3_nt: TGTGCCAGCAGCTTTATAACTAGCGGGAGAGGAGGGACAGATACGCAGTATTTT; cdr3_aa: CASSFITSGRGGTDTQYF; clone_size: .; j_call: TRBJ2-3; v_call: TRBV5-6; d_call: TRBD2
cdr3_nt: TGTGCCAGCAGCGTAACCGGACTAGCGGGGGCCGGGGGCATTCAGTACTTC; cdr3_aa: CASSVTGLAGAGGIQYF; clone_size: .; j_call: TRBJ2-4; v_call: TRBV9; d_call: TRBD2
cdr3_nt: TGTGCCAGCAGTTACGGGCAGGTGCCCCCCTACGAGCAGTACTTC; cdr3_aa: CASSYGQVPPYEQYF; clone_size: .; j_call: TRBJ2-7; v_call: TRBV6-5; d_call: .
cdr3_nt: TGTGCCAGCAGCTTGGCCCCGTTGGCAGAAAAGCAGTACTTC; cdr3_aa: CASSLAPLAEKQYF; clone_size: .; j_call: TRBJ2-7; v_call: TRBV5-4; d_call: .
cdr3_nt: TGTGCCAGTAGTATAGGTCGTTTTTTT; cdr3_aa: CASSIGRFF; clone_size: .; j_call: TRBJ1-1; v_call: TRBV19; d_call: .
cdr3_nt: TGTGCCAGCTCACCCAGGACAGCTAGCTCCTACAATGAGCAGTTCTTC; cdr3_aa: CASSPRTASSYNEQFF; clone_size: .; j_call: TRBJ2-1; v_call: TRBV18; d_call: .
cdr3_nt: TGTGCCTGGAGCGGACTAGCTCGGAGTGAGCAGTTCTTC; cdr3_aa: CAWSGLARSEQFF; clone_size: .; j_call: TRBJ2-1; v_call: TRBV30; d_call: TRBD2
cdr3_nt: TGTGCCAGCTCACCAAAGGAGGCCTATGGCTACACCTTC; cdr3_aa: CASSPKEAYGYTF; clone_size: once; j_call: TRBJ1-2; v_call: TRBV18; d_call: .
cdr3_nt: TGTGCCACCAGCAGAGGTTTGTTTAGGGGTGGGCAGCCCCAGCATTTT; cdr3_aa: CATSRGLFRGGQPQHF; clone_size: .; j_call: TRBJ1-5; v_call: TRBV15; d_call: .
cdr3_nt: TGTGCCAGCAGTTATGCCCTAGCGGATTCCTACAATGAGCAGTTCTTC; cdr3_aa: CASSYALADSYNEQFF; clone_size: few; j_call: TRBJ2-1; v_call: TRBV6-5; d_call: TRBD2
cdr3_nt: TGTGCCAGCTCCTCGCGGGGACTAGCGGGAGGAGGCACAGATACGCAGTATTTT; cdr3_aa: CASSSRGLAGGGTDTQYF; clone_size: .; j_call: TRBJ2-3; v_call: TRBV18; d_call: TRBD2
cdr3_nt: TGTGCCAGCAGCCTAGGTATTGGCAGGAAGAACACCGGGGAGCTGTTTTTT; cdr3_aa: CASSLGIGRKNTGELFF; clone_size: once; j_call: TRBJ2-2; v_call: TRBV7-6; d_call: .
cdr3_nt: TGTGCCAGCAGCCAGACAGGGGGCAGAGATACGCAGTATTTT; cdr3_aa: CASSQTGGRDTQYF; clone_size: .; j_call: TRBJ2-3; v_call: TRBV7-6; d_call: TRBD1
cdr3_nt: TGTGCCAGCAGCACCCCCCAGGGTGTAGGCAATGAGCAGTTCTTC; cdr3_aa: CASSTPQGVGNEQFF; clone_size: .; j_call: TRBJ2-1; v_call: TRBV7-8; d_call: .
cdr3_nt: TGTGCCAGCAGCTTACTTCTGAGTCTAGAAGGCCCCAGCTCCTACGAGCAGTACTTC; cdr3_aa: CASSLLLSLEGPSSYEQYF; clone_size: .; j_call: TRBJ2-7; v_call: TRBV7-2; d_call: .
cdr3_nt: TGCGGGGGGATCACAGATACGCAGTATTTT; cdr3_aa: CGGITDTQYF; clone_size: .; j_call: TRBJ2-3; v_call: TRBV20-1; d_call: .
cdr3_nt: TGTGCCAGCAGTGAAGCGGCGGCGGCCACCGGGGAGCTGTTTTTT; cdr3_aa: CASSEAAAATGELFF; clone_size: .; j_call: TRBJ2-2; v_call: TRBV6-1; d_call: .
cdr3_nt: TGTGCCAGCAGCCCCGGACAGGTCGCTAACTATGGCTACACCTTC; cdr3_aa: CASSPGQVANYGYTF; clone_size: .; j_call: TRBJ1-2; v_call: TRBV7-9; d_call: TRBD1
cdr3_nt: TGTGCCAGCAGTTACTCGCGGGGGCTTACTAACTATGGCTACACCTTC; cdr3_aa: CASSYSRGLTNYGYTF; clone_size: .; j_call: TRBJ1-2; v_call: TRBV6-5; d_call: .
cdr3_nt: TGTGCCAGCAGTTTCACAGGGGATGGCAATCAGCCCCAGCATTTT; cdr3_aa: CASSFTGDGNQPQHF; clone_size: .; j_call: TRBJ1-5; v_call: TRBV28; d_call: TRBD1
cdr3_nt: TGTGCCAGTACCCCGACAGGGATTGCCGGGGAGCTGTTTTTT; cdr3_aa: CASTPTGIAGELFF; clone_size: .; j_call: TRBJ2-2; v_call: TRBV19; d_call: TRBD1
cdr3_nt: TGTGCCAGCAGGCTAGCGGGGGGACTAGAGACCCAGTACTTC; cdr3_aa: CASRLAGGLETQYF; clone_size: .; j_call: TRBJ2-5; v_call: TRBV6-6; d_call: TRBD2
cdr3_nt: TGTGCCAGCAGCACCGGACTAGCGGGAGTTAGGGAGCAGTTCTTC; cdr3_aa: CASSTGLAGVREQFF; clone_size: .; j_call: TRBJ2-1; v_call: TRBV7-2; d_call: TRBD2
cdr3_nt: TGCAGCGTTGCGGCACAGGGGAATCAGCCCCAGCATTTT; cdr3_aa: CSVAAQGNQPQHF; clone_size: .; j_call: TRBJ1-5; v_call: TRBV29-1; d_call: TRBD1
cdr3_nt: TGTGCCAGCAGCTTGGGGGGATTGCGGGACTACGAGCAGTACTTC; cdr3_aa: CASSLGGLRDYEQYF; clone_size: .; j_call: TRBJ2-7; v_call: TRBV7-2; d_call: .
cdr3_nt: TGCGCCAGCAGCTTGGCCGGGGACAGGACAGATACGCAGTATTTT; cdr3_aa: CASSLAGDRTDTQYF; clone_size: .; j_call: TRBJ2-3; v_call: TRBV5-1; d_call: TRBD1
cdr3_nt: TGTGCCAGCCACAGGGATTTTGACACGAGCACTGAAGCTTTCTTT; cdr3_aa: CASHRDFDTSTEAFF; clone_size: .; j_call: TRBJ1-1; v_call: TRBV2; d_call: .
cdr3_nt: TGTGCCAGCAGCTTAGAGGTGGAACAGTTGAACACTGAAGCTTTCTTT; cdr3_aa: CASSLEVEQLNTEAFF; clone_size: few; j_call: TRBJ1-1; v_call: TRBV7-6; d_call: .
cdr3_nt: TGTGCCAGCAGCCCAGAGACCGGGACAGGGAGAGGCTACGAGCAGTACTTC; cdr3_aa: CASSPETGTGRGYEQYF; clone_size: .; j_call: TRBJ2-7; v_call: TRBV7-8; d_call: TRBD1
cdr3_nt: TGTGCTAGTGGTGTGGGACAGGGCGAGACAAAGGGGCTGTTTTTT; cdr3_aa: CASGVGQGETKGLFF; clone_size: few; j_call: TRBJ2-2; v_call: TRBV12-5; d_call: TRBD1
cdr3_nt: TGTGCCAGCAGCGAATGGGGGGGCGCAGACTATGGCTACACCTTC; cdr3_aa: CASSEWGGADYGYTF; clone_size: .; j_call: TRBJ1-2; v_call: TRBV6-1; d_call: .
cdr3_nt: TGTGCCAGCAGCAGTGCAGGGAGGGATGAGCAGTTCTTC; cdr3_aa: CASSSAGRDEQFF; clone_size: .; j_call: TRBJ2-1; v_call: TRBV7-3; d_call: TRBD2
cdr3_nt: TGTGCCAGCAGTTCTACAGGGGTTGGCGGGGAGCTGTTTTTT; cdr3_aa: CASSSTGVGGELFF; clone_size: .; j_call: TRBJ2-2; v_call: TRBV6-6; d_call: TRBD1
cdr3_nt: TGCGCCAGCAGCTCAACAGGGGGGCGTAATCAGCCCCAGCATTTT; cdr3_aa: CASSSTGGRNQPQHF; clone_size: .; j_call: TRBJ1-5; v_call: TRBV5-1; d_call: TRBD1
cdr3_nt: TGTGCCAGCGGGGGGGAGGCAACTAATGAAAAACTGTTTTTT; cdr3_aa: CASGGEATNEKLFF; clone_size: few; j_call: TRBJ1-4; v_call: TRBV6-1; d_call: .
cdr3_nt: TGTGCCAGCAGTCTCTCCGGACAACCTAGCACAGATACGCAGTATTTT; cdr3_aa: CASSLSGQPSTDTQYF; clone_size: .; j_call: TRBJ2-3; v_call: TRBV28; d_call: .
cdr3_nt: TGCAGTGCTAGTTATAGCTACGAGCAGTACTTC; cdr3_aa: CSASYSYEQYF; clone_size: .; j_call: TRBJ2-7; v_call: TRBV20-1; d_call: .
cdr3_nt: TGCGCCAGCAGCTTGGGTTATAGCGGGGGGACATACGAGCAGTACTTC; cdr3_aa: CASSLGYSGGTYEQYF; clone_size: .; j_call: TRBJ2-7; v_call: TRBV5-1; d_call: TRBD2
cdr3_nt: TGTGCCAGCAGCCGGACAGGGTCCTATGGCTACCCCTTC; cdr3_aa: CASSRTGSYGYPF; clone_size: .; j_call: TRBJ1-2; v_call: TRBV6-6; d_call: TRBD1
cdr3_nt: TGTGCCTGGACCCCCAGGGGCAATGAAAAACTGTTTTTT; cdr3_aa: CAWTPRGNEKLFF; clone_size: .; j_call: TRBJ1-4; v_call: TRBV30; d_call: .
cdr3_nt: TGTGCCAGCAGTGCGGACAGTCTATACGGGGCCAACGTCCTGACTTTC; cdr3_aa: CASSADSLYGANVLTF; clone_size: few; j_call: TRBJ2-6; v_call: TRBV6-1; d_call: .
cdr3_nt: TGTGCCAGCAGTTTAAGGGACACCTACGAGCAGTACTTC; cdr3_aa: CASSLRDTYEQYF; clone_size: .; j_call: TRBJ2-7; v_call: TRBV27; d_call: .
cdr3_nt: TGTGCCAGCAGCCAAGAGGGGGGGAGCACAGATACGCAGTATTTT; cdr3_aa: CASSQEGGSTDTQYF; clone_size: .; j_call: TRBJ2-3; v_call: TRBV4-2; d_call: TRBD2
cdr3_nt: TGCGCCAGCAGCTTAAGCGGGAGCTCCTACAATGAGCAGTTCTTC; cdr3_aa: CASSLSGSSYNEQFF; clone_size: .; j_call: TRBJ2-1; v_call: TRBV5-1; d_call: TRBD2
cdr3_nt: TGTGCCAGCTCACAAAAGACTAGCGGGGGGAACACCGGGGAGCTGTTTTTT; cdr3_aa: CASSQKTSGGNTGELFF; clone_size: .; j_call: TRBJ2-2; v_call: TRBV18; d_call: TRBD2
cdr3_nt: TGTGCCAGCAGCTTAGGACTAGCGCAGGGCACAGATACGCAGTATTTT; cdr3_aa: CASSLGLAQGTDTQYF; clone_size: .; j_call: TRBJ2-3; v_call: TRBV11-1; d_call: TRBD2
cdr3_nt: TGTGCCAGCAGAACCGACGGGAGCACAGATACGCAGTATTTT; cdr3_aa: CASRTDGSTDTQYF; clone_size: .; j_call: TRBJ2-3; v_call: TRBV28; d_call: .
cdr3_nt: TGTGCCAGCAGCCCTCAGGCGTTTGGCACTGAAGCTTTCTTT; cdr3_aa: CASSPQAFGTEAFF; clone_size: .; j_call: TRBJ1-1; v_call: TRBV16; d_call: .
cdr3_nt: TGTGCCAGCAGCTTAGGGGAGACCTACGAGCAGTACTTC; cdr3_aa: CASSLGETYEQYF; clone_size: .; j_call: TRBJ2-7; v_call: TRBV11-2; d_call: .
cdr3_nt: TGTGCCAGCAGCCAAGTTGTTCTGGGCTACAATCAGCCCCAGCATTTT; cdr3_aa: CASSQVVLGYNQPQHF; clone_size: .; j_call: TRBJ1-5; v_call: TRBV14; d_call: .